This TCR beta chain was documented in a study of radiation and T cells in renal cell carcinoma. Germline CDR1 is LGHNA and CDR2 is YNFKEQ. Trimming removed 3 bases from V and 7 bases from J, with 13 bases in between. CDR3 length: 14 residues. Study-wide findings and caveats: In blood, top tumor clones expanded by 2 weeks, shrinking by 4.

Note on this clone: Its target is not known.

The sample's time point: baseline pretreatment blood. Treatment denoted: 15 Gy SBRT to primary tumor, nephrectomy 4 weeks later. The protocol was immunoSEQ multiplex PCR, while the TCRdb copy is restricted to in-frame clones and leaves out a portion. Seen here are about 140,000 clones, 70% to 90% observed once, and the top ten hold roughly 25%. The clonotype comes from a woman between 50 and 59 years old with renal cell carcinoma. The specimen was blood, collected from a patient whose treatment included radiotherapy and nephrectomy. V gene TRBV4-2 combines with J gene TRBJ1-5; D gene uncertain. The CDR3 loop reads CASSQEGRFQPQHF. DNA of the CDR3: TGTGCCAGCAGCCAGGAGGGTAGGTTCCAGCCCCAGCATTTT.